This passage covers 9 T cell receptor beta chains from one sample sequenced in a study of vaccination effects on CD4 cells after COVID-19. The repertoire was sequenced with immunoSEQ multiplex PCR; TCRdb's copy has only in-frame clones and lacks some. Altogether 20,000 to 30,000 clones are present, 73% being singletons, with the ten largest covering less than 9%. These receptors' antigens are unknown. Sequencing in the ViraFEST assay came after antigen-specific CD4+ T cells had been expanded with viral peptide pools, which were used to stimulate PBMC. Investigators separated out CD4+ T cells once around nine days of culture had passed. Two-dose vaccination with either BNT162b2 or mRNA-1273 was given to the participants. Sequences were derived from CD4+ T cells from PBMCs cultured with SARS-CoV-2 spike peptides, sampled after COVID-19 vaccination. These receptors were taken from a human donor who received a COVID-19 vaccine.

The rearrangement joins TRBV11-2 to TRBJ2-4, with TRBD2 matching over 9 bases. This CDR3 is built from 17 residues. Trimming cost V 2 bases and J 4 bases; bases outside gene matches: 9. Germline V CDR1 and CDR2: SGHAT, FQNNGV. CDR3 sequence (DNA): TGTGCCAGCAGCTTATCCGGGACTAGCTTTGTTAAAAACATTCAGTACTTC. Its protein is CASSLSGTSFVKNIQYF. Drawing the rest from reference TRBV11-2 and TRBJ2-4, the complete variable domain is EAGVAQSPRYKIIEKRQSVAFWCNPISGHATLYWYQQILGQGPKLLIQFQNNGVVDDSQLPKDRFSAERLKGVDSTLKIQPAKLEDSAVYLCASSLSGTSFVKNIQYFGAGTRLSVL.

The chain joins TRBV6-5 to TRBJ2-7, with a weak D call TRBD2 (5 bases). The CDR3 length is 13 residues. Trimming pared 5 bases from V and 9 bases from J, leaving 17 bases between. The germline V gene has CDR1 MNHEY and CDR2 SVGAGI. CDR3 loop: CASSPGPRRGQYF. Here the CDR3 DNA reads TGTGCCAGCAGTCCCGGGCCCCGACGGGGGCAGTACTTC.

V and J are TRBV11-2 and TRBJ2-7; D unresolved. The CDR3 sequence is 14 residues long. Per germline, CDR1 SGHAT and CDR2 FQNNGV. V gave up 0 bases and J gave up 5 bases, with 11 bases separating them. Here the CDR3 DNA reads TGTGCCAGCAGCTTAGAGGGCAGAACCGACGAGCAGTACTTC. Protein product: CASSLEGRTDEQYF.

The chain carries TRBV5-5 and TRBJ1-5; D is uncertain. Trimming stripped 4 bases from V and 0 bases from J, with 11 bases between. CDR3 length equals 15 residues. Germline V CDR1 and CDR2: SGHKS, YYEKEE (reference sequence). As DNA, the CDR3 is TGTGCCAGCAGCCCTGACAAAGTTAGCAATCAGCCCCAGCATTTT. It codes for CASSPDKVSNQPQHF.

V is TRBV13 and J is TRBJ2-3; 13 bases agree with TRBD2. CDR3 length: 16 amino acids. V was pared by 4 bases and J by 6 bases, with 7 bases of the junction left unmatched. Germline V gives CDR1 PRHDT, CDR2 FYEKMQ (reference sequence). In nucleotides, the CDR3 is TGTGCCAGCAGCTCAATATGGACTAGCGGGAGTGATACGCAGTATTTT. It is translated as CASSSIWTSGSDTQYF.

The rearrangement links TRBV21-1 to TRBJ2-5. TRBV21-1 is reported as a pseudogene. The CDR3 is made up of 17 amino acids. The CDR3 reads CASSKEAGHPTKETQYF. CDR3 in DNA: TGTGCCAGCAGCAAAGAGGCGGGACACCCAACCAAAGAGACCCAGTACTTC.

This clone has a handful of counts. The gene calls are TRBV25-1 and TRBJ1-2; D is unclear. The germline gives CDR1 MGHDK, CDR2 SYGVNS. The V end lost 1 base, the J end lost 3 bases, and 18 bases lay between the germline ends. The length of the CDR3 is 17 residues. CDR3 region: CASSELGTSDTHYGYTF. The CDR3 DNA sequence: TGTGCCAGCAGTGAATTAGGAACCAGTGACACGCACTATGGCTACACCTTC.

This chain joins TRBV10-3 and TRBJ2-7; a possible D gene is TRBD2 (5 bases). The CDR3 runs 12 residues. CDR1 is ENHRY and CDR2 is SYGVKD in the germline V gene. V lost 7 bases to trimming and J lost 5 bases, with 12 bases between them. The CDR3 nucleotides are TGTGCCATCAACGGGGATATGGACGAGCAGTACTTC. Its protein product is CAINGDMDEQYF.

The V gene is TRBV3-1 (or the pseudogene TRBV3-2), the J gene TRBJ1-3; 7 nucleotides match TRBD1. CDR3 length: 15 residues. V was clipped by 4 bases and J by 2 bases; unmatched bases: 5. Germline lookup yields CDR1 LGHDT and CDR2 YNNKEL (reference sequence). The CDR3 reads CASSPDRATGNTIYF. In DNA form, the CDR3 reads TGTGCCAGCAGCCCAGACAGGGCAACTGGAAACACCATATATTTT.